These 2 T cell receptor beta chains originate from one sample sequenced in a study of OX40 agonist ivuxolimab in advanced cancers. Data came from immunoSEQ multiplex PCR; TCRdb stores just in-frame clones and leaves some out. Seen here are fewer than 15,000 clones, 80% observed once, and the top ten hold over 30%. Here the sequenced sample was CD4+ or CD8+ T cells sorted from blood, taken in a trial of the OX40 agonist ivuxolimab. Receptor source: an adult with an advanced solid tumor such as melanoma, head and neck, liver or kidney cancer.

This sequence joins TRBV6-5 and TRBJ2-7; TRBD1 might be the D (6 bases). V was shortened by 7 bases and J by 2 bases, with 12 bases between the two germline ends. Germline V gene data show CDR1 as MNHEY and CDR2 as SVGAGI. The length of the CDR3 is 13 residues. The CDR3: CASTRGKTYEQYF. In DNA, the CDR3 is TGTGCCAGCACGAGGGGGAAAACCTACGAGCAGTACTTC.

In DNA, the CDR3 is TGTGCCAGCAGCTTAGCGCTGAGGGTGGAGACCCAGTACTTC. This encodes CASSLALRVETQYF. The V and J genes are TRBV7-8 and TRBJ2-5, with D possibly being TRBD2 (5 bases). Germline CDR1 reads SGHVS; CDR2 reads FQNEAQ. The CDR3 has 14 amino acids. The V and J ends lost 0 bases and 5 bases respectively, with 10 bases between them.